This T cell receptor (beta chain) was recovered during a study of OX40 agonist ivuxolimab in advanced cancers. Study context: Three dose-escalation patients had partial responses: one with hepatocellular carcinoma and two with cutaneous melanoma. Study observations and caveats: On average, a greater number of expanded clones characterised CD8+ T cells relative to CD4+. At 0.1 to 3.0 mg/kg, clonal expansion of CD4+ and CD8+ blood T cells had occurred by week 6.

Here immunoSEQ multiplex PCR was the method, and the copy in TCRdb shows in-frame clones only, minus some. There are 90,000 to 100,000 clones in the sample; roughly 90% occur only once, and around 0.15% lies in the top ten. Germline CDR1 SGHDN, CDR2 FVKESK. The germline V and J ends were trimmed by 4 bases and 3 bases, with 19 bases remaining between them. The CDR3 sequence is 16 residues long. Of note for this clone: The antigen remains undetermined.

Anyone with autoimmune disease history or systemic immunosuppression was excluded. This clonotype was obtained from an adult with an advanced solid tumor such as melanoma, head and neck, liver or kidney cancer. The source material was CD4+ or CD8+ T cells sorted from blood, sampled in a trial of the OX40 agonist ivuxolimab. This chain uses TRBV14 with TRBJ2-7; D call uncertain. In nucleotides, the CDR3 is TGTGCCAGCAGCCGGAACGTCATTAGCTCCCTCTACGAGCAGTACTTC. It yields the protein CASSRNVISSLYEQYF.